The clone carrying this TCR beta chain has just a few counts. Antigen unknown. This sample stems from a study of post-analysis software for immune sequencing data. About the study: The cohort encompassed relapsing-remitting, secondary progressive and progressive-relapsing multiple sclerosis disease courses.

Findings and caveats of the study: Multiple sclerosis patients showed significantly lower normalized Chao1 diversity than controls did. By F measure, strong co-clustering occurred among samples prepared in the same batch. TRBV5-6, TRBV5-1 and TRBV20-1 were among a few TRBV segments more frequent in patients than controls.

Incorporated into the TCR beta cDNA libraries were unique molecular identifiers, which served to reduce PCR and sequencing biases. Yield was 500,000 or so cDNA molecules from around 1 to 9.1 million T cells. TCRdb recomputed calls from the PCR reads with MiXCR, one row per CDR3 protein. The table shows about 460,000 distinct CDR3 sequences, with over 35% occurring only once. The V gene end was trimmed by 2 bases and the J gene end by 0 bases; junction bases not matched to a gene: 15. CDR3 length equals 20 residues. Germline V lookup: CDR1 ENHRY, CDR2 SYGVKD. J is TRBJ2-3 and V is TRBV10-3; 9 positions agree with TRBD2. This receptor was taken from a girl under 18 with multiple sclerosis. The specimen was blood. The CDR3 DNA is TGTGCCATCAGTGAGACGGAGGCCGGGGCTAGCGGGGAAAGCACAGATACGCAGTATTTT. Amino acids: CAISETEAGASGESTDTQYF.